This section outlines one T cell receptor beta chain sequence together with its context. Its antigen remains unidentified. The sample belongs to a study of OX40 agonist ivuxolimab in advanced cancers. Germline loops: CDR1 SGHRS, CDR2 YFSETQ. CDR3 length: 13 amino acids. The germline V and J ends were trimmed by 0 bases and 3 bases, with 4 bases remaining between them. General observations from the study: Relative to CD4+ cells, CD8+ T cells on average had more expanded clones. With doses of 0.1 to 3.0 mg/kg, CD4+ and CD8+ blood T cells had undergone clonal expansion by week 6.

Data came from immunoSEQ multiplex PCR; TCRdb stores just in-frame clones and leaves some out. The sample lists 65,000 to 80,000 clones, around nine tenths seen once, with approximately 0.76% in the top ten. This TCR was recovered from an adult with an advanced solid tumor such as melanoma, head and neck, liver or kidney cancer. The V and J genes are TRBV5-1 and TRBJ1-5; D gene unclear. The sample was CD4+ or CD8+ T cells sorted from blood, taken in a trial of the OX40 agonist ivuxolimab. The CDR3 DNA follows: TGCGCCAGCAGCTTGGACCTCAATCAGCCCCAGCATTTT. Its translation is CASSLDLNQPQHF.